The 3 T cell receptor beta chains below all came from one sample that was sequenced in a study of T cell repertoires in cytomegalovirus infection. TCRdb called the reads again in MiXCR, with one record for every CDR3 protein. The sample includes about 920,000 distinct CDR3 sequences, around a third of them seen just once. These TCRs' antigens remain unknown. The material was cultured CD8+ T cells from PBMCs, obtained from culture after CMV antigen stimulation. The receptors were gathered from a human donor in good health (CMV status not recorded). Some clones in this sample may be carry-over from other donors' samples.

This clonotype came up a few times. The chain combines TRBV9 with TRBJ2-2, with TRBD2 matching over 7 bases. Germline V CDR1 and CDR2: SGDLS, YYNGEE. V lost 4 bases to trimming and J lost 4 bases; unmatched junction nucleotides: 7. The length of the CDR3 is 15 residues. This CDR3 reads CASSPRWGGTGELFF. The CDR3 region has the DNA TGTGCCAGCAGCCCCCGATGGGGGGGCACCGGGGAGCTGTTTTTT.

A few counts support this clonotype. This rearrangement joins TRBV6-2 or TRBV6-3 to TRBJ2-3; the D gene could be TRBD1 or TRBD2 (5 bases each). V dropped 4 bases and J dropped 1 base, with 18 bases sitting between them. The CDR3 has 17 residues. Germline V lookup: CDR1 MNHEY, CDR2 SVGEGT. The CDR3 nucleotides read TGTGCCAGCAGTTCCCGACCGGGGCTCGAAGGCACAGATACGCAGTATTTT. It is translated as CASSSRPGLEGTDTQYF.

This chain connects TRBV7-9 to TRBJ2-5; 11 positions agree with TRBD2. J was trimmed by 3 bases and V by 2 bases; bases with no gene match: 2. Germline V gene sequence: CDR1 SEHNR, CDR2 FQNEAQ (reference sequence). The CDR3 consists of 15 residues. CDR3 protein: CASSLTSGGEETQYF. The DNA for the CDR3 is TGTGCCAGCAGCTTAACTAGCGGGGGAGAAGAGACCCAGTACTTC.